One sample yielded the 16 T cell receptor beta chains listed below, sequenced in a study of T cell responses to AZD1222 COVID-19 vaccine. Produced via immunoSEQ multiplex PCR; TCRdb's table is partial and in-frame only. This sample has roughly 140,000 clones, with more than 85% found just once. Source: peripheral blood, taken 28 days after the second AZD1222 dose. Receptors were obtained from an adult who received the AZD1222 COVID-19 vaccine.

V and J are TRBV5-1 and TRBJ1-4; D gene uncertain. Germline values: CDR1 SGHRS, CDR2 YFSETQ. CDR3 length: 15 residues. Trimming took 4 bases from V and 6 from J, leaving 16 bases between them. The CDR3 DNA follows: TGCGCCAGCAGCACCGGACCAATTGGGGATGAAAAACTGTTTTTT. Protein sequence: CASSTGPIGDEKLFF. The full variable domain, its missing parts supplied by reference TRBV5-1 and TRBJ1-4, is KAGVTQTPRYLIKTRGQQVTLSCSPISGHRSVSWYQQTPGQGLQFLFEYFSETQRNKGNFPGRFSGRQFSNSRSEMNVSTLELGDSALYLCASSTGPIGDEKLFFGSGTQLSVL.

The chain links TRBV18 to TRBJ1-2; 9 positions agree with TRBD1. The CDR3 extends over 16 amino acids. CDR1 and CDR2 (germline): KGHSH, LQKENI. V gave up 6 bases and J gave up 1 base; unmatched junction bases: 9. The DNA for the CDR3 is TGTGCCAGCTCCCGGCCGGGACAGGGACATAACTATGGCTACACCTTC. This codes for CASSRPGQGHNYGYTF.

The chain combines TRBV7-2 with TRBJ1-3; maybe TRBD1 (5 bases). This CDR3 region has 14 residues. Germline V gene sequence: CDR1 SGHTA, CDR2 FQGNSA. Trimming took off 3 bases at V and 0 bases at J, with 6 bases between the two ends. CDR3 amino acids: CASSLDNSGNTIYF. The CDR3 nucleotides read TGTGCCAGCAGCTTGGACAACTCTGGAAACACCATATATTTT.

The chain has TRBV19 and TRBJ2-1; D remains ambiguous. This CDR3 comprises 15 residues. Germline V gene data show CDR1 as LNHDA and CDR2 as SQIVND (reference sequence). Trimming cost V 5 bases and J 0 bases, with 11 bases left between them. The CDR3 DNA is TGTGCCAGTAGTCTTCGCTCGAGCTCCTACAATGAGCAGTTCTTC. It codes for CASSLRSSSYNEQFF.

This clone was seen once. This chain connects TRBV7-9 to TRBJ1-1; no definite D call. This CDR3 contains 15 residues. In germline, CDR1 is SEHNR, CDR2 FQNEAQ (reference sequence). The V end lost 1 base, the J end lost 1 base, and 10 bases lay between the germline ends. This chain's CDR3 is CASSLVVRANTEAFF. The CDR3 DNA reads as TGTGCCAGCAGCTTAGTGGTACGAGCGAACACTGAAGCTTTCTTT.

The genes are TRBV18 and TRBJ1-4; weak D call: TRBD1 (5 bases). The CDR3 has 20 residues. Germline CDR1 and CDR2: KGHSH and LQKENI. Trimming took 0 bases from V and 6 from J, leaving 26 bases between them. CDR3 coding DNA: TGTGCCAGCTCACCACCGACCCGGACATCCGATTCCCTCCCTCATGAAAAACTGTTTTTT. Translated: CASSPPTRTSDSLPHEKLFF.

The chain is built from TRBV5-1 and TRBJ2-5; 9 bases match TRBD2. The V segment lost 4 bases and the J segment 1 base; nucleotides outside the gene matches: 11. The CDR3 covers 17 residues. CDR1 SGHRS and CDR2 YFSETQ come from the germline V gene. CDR3 in amino acids: CASSSRLAALLQETQYF. The DNA for the CDR3 is TGCGCCAGCAGCAGCCGACTAGCGGCATTGCTCCAAGAGACCCAGTACTTC.

The chain links TRBV7-2 to TRBJ2-7; TRBD2 is a possible D gene (5 bases). The germline V gene has CDR1 SGHTA and CDR2 FQGNSA. Trimming stripped 5 bases from V and 5 bases from J, with 10 bases between. The CDR3 runs 12 residues. The CDR3 region is CASSQTRNEQYF. The CDR3, as DNA: TGTGCCAGCAGCCAAACTAGAAACGAGCAGTACTTC.

The chain couples TRBV7-8 to TRBJ2-5; 9 bases fit TRBD2. The CDR3 is 15 residues long. CDR1 and CDR2 (germline): SGHVS, FQNEAQ. J was trimmed by 7 bases and V by 5 bases; bases with no gene match: 11. Written as DNA, the CDR3 is TGTGCCAGCAGCCGAGAGACGGGCGGGAGGGTGACCCAGTACTTC. Translation: CASSRETGGRVTQYF.

The rearrangement uses TRBV19 and TRBJ1-2, with TRBD1 matching 9 bases. CDR1 and CDR2 (germline): LNHDA, SQIVND (reference sequence). This CDR3 is built from 16 residues. V lost 5 bases to trimming and J lost 4 bases; unmatched junction nucleotides: 11. DNA of the CDR3: TGTGCCAGTAGTCCCGCTCCCGGGACAGGGATCTATGGCTACACCTTC. Protein sequence: CASSPAPGTGIYGYTF.

The V call is TRBV5-6, the J call TRBJ2-7, with a weak D call TRBD1 (6 bases). V dropped 3 bases and J dropped 5 bases, with 15 bases sitting between them. This CDR3 comprises 14 residues. The germline V gene encodes CDR1 SGHDT and CDR2 YYEEEE. In DNA form, the CDR3 reads TGTGCCAGCAGCTCACCGGGACACGAGGACGAGCAGTACTTC. This translates into CASSSPGHEDEQYF.

V and J are TRBV12-2 and TRBJ2-3; the table's D call TRBD2 went unverified against the DNA. TRBV12-2 is termed a pseudogene. The CDR3 has 16 residues. CDR3 loop: CASRLALAGGPDTQYF. The DNA for the CDR3 is TGTGCAAGTCGCTTAGCGTTAGCGGGAGGGCCAGATACGCAGTATTTT.

This clone appeared once. The gene calls are TRBV10-3 and TRBJ2-7, with 10 nucleotides matching TRBD2. V lost 3 bases, J lost 1 base, and 6 bases stayed unmatched. The germline V gene has CDR1 ENHRY and CDR2 SYGVKD. This CDR3 comprises 16 residues. Here the CDR3 DNA reads TGTGCCATCAGTGATTCTAGCGGGAGAGGGTCCTACGAGCAGTACTTC. Amino acids: CAISDSSGRGSYEQYF.

The gene calls are TRBV28 and TRBJ2-7; TRBD2 aligns across 7 bases. The germline gives CDR1 MDHEN, CDR2 SYDVKM. The CDR3 length is 15 residues. With V trimmed by 6 bases and J by 1 base, 9 bases remained unmatched. CDR3 coding DNA: TGTGCCAGCAGACCCGGACTAGTCCTATCCTACGAGCAGTACTTC. Translation: CASRPGLVLSYEQYF. The variable domain in full, completed from reference TRBV28 and TRBJ2-7, reads DVKVTQSSRYLVKRTGEKVFLECVQDMDHENMFWYRQDPGLGLRLIYFSYDVKMKEKGDIPEGYSVSREKKERFSLILESASTNQTSMYLCASRPGLVLSYEQYFGPGTRLTVT.

This chain uses TRBV7-9 with TRBJ1-4; D remains unclear. Germline V gene sequence: CDR1 SEHNR, CDR2 FQNEAQ (reference sequence). Trimming stripped 0 bases from V and 4 bases from J, with 18 bases between. The CDR3 totals 18 residues. The CDR3 nucleotides read TGTGCCAGCAGCTTAGCGTTAGTAACTGCAACCTTTAATGAAAAACTGTTTTTT. Amino acid sequence: CASSLALVTATFNEKLFF.

The chain has TRBV27 and TRBJ2-1; D gene uncertain. The germline CDR1 and CDR2 sequences are MNHEY and SMNVEV (reference sequence). The V gene lost 3 bases and the J gene lost 3 bases, with 9 bases spanning the gap. The CDR3 extends over 14 amino acids. The CDR3 bases are TGTGCCAGCAGTTTGTACGCGGACTACAATGAGCAGTTCTTC. This sequence encodes CASSLYADYNEQFF.